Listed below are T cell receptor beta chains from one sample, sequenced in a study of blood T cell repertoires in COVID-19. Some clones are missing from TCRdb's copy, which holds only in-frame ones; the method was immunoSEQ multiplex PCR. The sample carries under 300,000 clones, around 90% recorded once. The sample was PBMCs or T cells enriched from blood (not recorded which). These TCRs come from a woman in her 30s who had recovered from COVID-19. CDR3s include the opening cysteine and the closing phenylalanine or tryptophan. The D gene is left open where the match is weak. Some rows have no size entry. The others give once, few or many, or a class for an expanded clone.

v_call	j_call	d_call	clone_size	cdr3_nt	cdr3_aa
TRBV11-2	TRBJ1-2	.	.	TGTGCCAGCAGCTTAGAGGCAGGGAGGGACTATGGCTACACCTTC	CASSLEAGRDYGYTF
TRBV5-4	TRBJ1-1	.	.	TGTGCCAGCAGCTTTGGAGGGACTGAAGCTTTCTTT	CASSFGGTEAFF
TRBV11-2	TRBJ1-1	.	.	TGTGCCAGCAGCTTTTCTGGGGGGGTAGTTAACACTGAAGCTTTCTTT	CASSFSGGVVNTEAFF
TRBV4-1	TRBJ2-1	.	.	TGCGCCAGCAGCCAAGACGTCACCTCTGCGAGCTCCTACAATGAGCAGTTCTTC	CASSQDVTSASSYNEQFF
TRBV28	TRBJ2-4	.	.	TGTGCCAGCACTACAGCCAAAAACATTCAGTACTTC	CASTTAKNIQYF
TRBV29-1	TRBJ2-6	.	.	TGCAGCGTTGAAGAAACAGGGTCAGGGGCCAACGTCCTGACTTTC	CSVEETGSGANVLTF
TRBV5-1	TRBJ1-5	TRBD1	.	TGCGCCAGCAGCATCACAGGGGGCGAGCAGCCCCAGCATTTT	CASSITGGEQPQHF
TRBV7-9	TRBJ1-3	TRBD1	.	TGTGCCAGCAGCCCCTTTAGGGGGCCTCCCTCTGGAAACACCATATATTTT	CASSPFRGPPSGNTIYF
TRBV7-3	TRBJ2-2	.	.	TGTGCCAGCAGCTTAGCCCCTCGGGGGGAGCTGTTTTTT	CASSLAPRGELFF
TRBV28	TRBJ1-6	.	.	TGTGCCAGCAGTACTCCAACAGGCTATAATTCACCCCTCCACTTT	CASSTPTGYNSPLHF
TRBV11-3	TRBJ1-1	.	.	TGTGCCAGCAGCCTAAGACAGAGCACTGAAGCTTTCTTT	CASSLRQSTEAFF
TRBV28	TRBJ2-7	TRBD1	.	TGTGCCAGCAATAGAAGGACAGGGTTCTACGAGCAGTACTTC	CASNRRTGFYEQYF
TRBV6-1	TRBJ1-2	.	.	TGTGCCAGCAGTGATTCCGGGACACCGCTTTATGGCTACACCTTC	CASSDSGTPLYGYTF
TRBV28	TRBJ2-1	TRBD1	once	TGTGCCAGCAGGGGGGTTACAGGGGCCCCTTACAATGAGCAGTTCTTC	CASRGVTGAPYNEQFF
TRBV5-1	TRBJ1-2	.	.	TGCGCCAGCAGCCGCGGGGGGGCTTCTAACTATGGCTACACCTTC	CASSRGGASNYGYTF
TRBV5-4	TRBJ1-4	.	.	TGTGCCAGCAGCCCTAGTGGGGGGGCGAGGGAAAAACTGTTTTTT	CASSPSGGAREKLFF
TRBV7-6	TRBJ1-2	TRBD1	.	TGTGCCAGCAGCTTGATTTCAGGGGGTGACTATGGCTACACCTTC	CASSLISGGDYGYTF
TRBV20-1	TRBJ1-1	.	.	TGCAGTGCCCCCGACACTGAAGCTTTCTTT	CSAPDTEAFF
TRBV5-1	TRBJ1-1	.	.	TGCGCCAGCAGCTTGGCCGGGGGGGTTGGAATGAACACTGAAGCTTTCTTT	CASSLAGGVGMNTEAFF
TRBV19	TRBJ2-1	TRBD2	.	TGTGCCAGTAGTGCTAGCGGGGGGGCCTTTTTTCCAGGGCAGTTCTTC	CASSASGGAFFPGQFF
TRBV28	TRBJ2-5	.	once	TGTGCCAGCAGTTTCGCAGGGGACGAGACCCAGTACTTC	CASSFAGDETQYF
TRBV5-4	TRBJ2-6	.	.	TGTGCCAGCACGACGGGGTTGTCTGGGGCCAACGTCCTGACTTTC	CASTTGLSGANVLTF
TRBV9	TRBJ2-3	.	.	TGTGCCAGCAGCGCCTCAAGAGACTCCTATCGCACAGATACGCAGTATTTT	CASSASRDSYRTDTQYF
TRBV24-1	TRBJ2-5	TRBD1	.	TGTGCCACCAGTGATTCGACAGGGGAACCTCAAGAGACCCAGTACTTC	CATSDSTGEPQETQYF
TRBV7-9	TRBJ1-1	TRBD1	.	TGTGCCAGCAGAAAAACAGGGGCGACAGCGGGCACTGAAGCTTTCTTT	CASRKTGATAGTEAFF
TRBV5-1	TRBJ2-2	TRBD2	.	TGCGCCAGCAGCTGGACGGGGACTACAAGAACCGGGGAGCTGTTTTTT	CASSWTGTTRTGELFF
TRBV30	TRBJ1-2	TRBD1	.	TGTGCCTGGAGTGCCGCCCCAGGACAGGGTCCTTATGGCTACACCTTC	CAWSAAPGQGPYGYTF
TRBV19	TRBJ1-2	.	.	TGTGCCAGTAGTATCGGGACTGTCGAGGGGGGCTACACCTTC	CASSIGTVEGGYTF
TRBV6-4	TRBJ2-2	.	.	TGTGCCAGCAGTCCCCCCGGCCAGGGCGGACGCACCGGGGAGCTGTTTTTT	CASSPPGQGGRTGELFF
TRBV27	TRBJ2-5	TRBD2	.	TGTGCCAGCAGTTTAACTAGCGGGGGGCCAGGCGGAGAGACCCAGTACTTC	CASSLTSGGPGGETQYF
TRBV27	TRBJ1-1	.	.	TGTGCCAGCAGTTCGACAGGAGGTGCCACTGAAGCTTTCTTT	CASSSTGGATEAFF
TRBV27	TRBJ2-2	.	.	TGTGCCAGCAGTTTCCTCCCGGACTGGAACACCGGGGAGCTGTTTTTT	CASSFLPDWNTGELFF
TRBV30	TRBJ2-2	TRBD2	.	TGTGCCTGGATCTCTTGGACTAGCGGGGAGGACACCGGGGAGCTGTTTTTT	CAWISWTSGEDTGELFF
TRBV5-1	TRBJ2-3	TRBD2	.	TGCGCCAGCAGCTACAGCGGGGGAGTTCCAGATACGCAGTATTTT	CASSYSGGVPDTQYF
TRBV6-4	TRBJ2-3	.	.	TGTGCCAGCAGTTCAAAGGGAGGCACAGATACGCAGTATTTT	CASSSKGGTDTQYF
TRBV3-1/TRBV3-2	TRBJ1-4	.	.	TGTGCCAGCAGCCACCCGACAGAGGATAATGAAAAACTGTTTTTT	CASSHPTEDNEKLFF
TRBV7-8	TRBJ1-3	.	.	TGTGCCAGCAGCTCCGCCGCACTTTTCTCTGGAAACACCATATATTTT	CASSSAALFSGNTIYF
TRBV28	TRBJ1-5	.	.	TGTGCCAGCACCACACACGGGGGAGGGGTAGATCAGCCCCAGCATTTT	CASTTHGGGVDQPQHF
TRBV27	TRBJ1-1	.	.	TGTGCCAGCAGTCCCCCGGGGGTTAACCGTGAAGCTTTCTTT	CASSPPGVNREAFF
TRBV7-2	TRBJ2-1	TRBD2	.	TGTGCCAGCAGCTTACGAGGCCTAGCGGGGGGCCGTAATGAGCAGTTCTTC	CASSLRGLAGGRNEQFF
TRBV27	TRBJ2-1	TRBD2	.	TGTGCCAGCAGTTTAAGTTTGCTAGCGGGGTATATTCACAATGAGCAGTTCTTC	CASSLSLLAGYIHNEQFF